These T cell receptor beta chains were read from a single sample in a study of control samples from healthy donors and cancer patients. The repertoire was sequenced with immunoSEQ multiplex PCR; TCRdb's copy has only in-frame clones and lacks some. The profile shows over 100,000 clones, roughly 92% of them singletons. The specimen was blood. Receptor source: a man between 18 and 29 years old in good health. Both conserved end residues are part of each CDR3. D genes are given only for firm matches. Rows give clone size only sometimes, using once, few, many, or a class for an expanded clone.

J gene: TRBJ2-7
clone size: -
V gene: TRBV5-1
D gene: TRBD2
CDR3 DNA: TGCGCCAGCAGCTGGTCGCAGAGGGCTAGCGGGTACGAGCAGTACTTC
CDR3 protein: CASSWSQRASGYEQYF

J gene: TRBJ2-4
clone size: -
V gene: TRBV25-1
D gene: -
CDR3 DNA: TGTGCCAGCAGTGACAATTCACTAGCCAAAAACATTCAGTACTTC
CDR3 protein: CASSDNSLAKNIQYF

J gene: TRBJ2-7
clone size: -
V gene: TRBV5-1
D gene: -
CDR3 DNA: TGCGCCAGCAGCTTGGCGCCCAGCTCCTACGAGCAGTACTTC
CDR3 protein: CASSLAPSSYEQYF

J gene: TRBJ1-5
clone size: -
V gene: TRBV6-6
D gene: TRBD1
CDR3 DNA: TGTGCCAGCAGGTATCAGGGGGAACAGCCCCAGCATTTT
CDR3 protein: CASRYQGEQPQHF

J gene: TRBJ1-5
clone size: -
V gene: TRBV4-2
D gene: -
CDR3 DNA: TGTGCCAGCAGCCAAGAATGGCTTAGCAATCAGCCCCAGCATTTT
CDR3 protein: CASSQEWLSNQPQHF

J gene: TRBJ2-5
clone size: -
V gene: TRBV7-9
D gene: -
CDR3 DNA: TGTGCCAGCAGCTTATTGGGGGTACAAGAGACCCAGTACTTC
CDR3 protein: CASSLLGVQETQYF

J gene: TRBJ2-1
clone size: -
V gene: TRBV19
D gene: TRBD2
CDR3 DNA: TGTGCCACCACCGAAGTGGGGGGGAGTCCCCAGCAGTTCTTC
CDR3 protein: CATTEVGGSPQQFF

J gene: TRBJ2-7
clone size: -
V gene: TRBV28
D gene: -
CDR3 DNA: TGTGCCAGCAGTTTGGGGACCTTATACGAGCAGTACTTC
CDR3 protein: CASSLGTLYEQYF

J gene: TRBJ1-6
clone size: -
V gene: TRBV6-6
D gene: -
CDR3 DNA: TGTGCCAGCAGTTACTCAGGAAGGGGAAATTCACCCCTCCACTTT
CDR3 protein: CASSYSGRGNSPLHF

J gene: TRBJ1-6
clone size: -
V gene: TRBV9
D gene: -
CDR3 DNA: TGTGCCAGCAGCCCCCGTTGGGGGCGCGATGGGAACTCACCCCTCCACTTT
CDR3 protein: CASSPRWGRDGNSPLHF

J gene: TRBJ1-1
clone size: -
V gene: TRBV7-9
D gene: -
CDR3 DNA: TGTGCCAGCAGCGACCCCGGGAGGGCTATAACCGGGACTGAAGCTTTCTTT
CDR3 protein: CASSDPGRAITGTEAFF

J gene: TRBJ2-3
clone size: -
V gene: TRBV6-2/TRBV6-3
D gene: TRBD1
CDR3 DNA: TGTGCCAGCAGTACGGACAGGGTTTCCCATTCAGATACGCAGTATTTT
CDR3 protein: CASSTDRVSHSDTQYF

J gene: TRBJ2-7
clone size: -
V gene: TRBV6-5
D gene: -
CDR3 DNA: TGTGCCAGCAGTTACTCCCCAGCTACTACCTACGAGCAGTACTTC
CDR3 protein: CASSYSPATTYEQYF

J gene: TRBJ2-1
clone size: -
V gene: TRBV7-9
D gene: -
CDR3 DNA: TGTGCCAGCAGCCTAACCAGGGACGGGGATGAGCAGTTCTTC
CDR3 protein: CASSLTRDGDEQFF

J gene: TRBJ2-2
clone size: -
V gene: TRBV27
D gene: TRBD2
CDR3 DNA: TGTGCCAGCAGAGCCACTAGCGGGGTTTACACCGGGGAGCTGTTTTTT
CDR3 protein: CASRATSGVYTGELFF

J gene: TRBJ2-3
clone size: -
V gene: TRBV6-4
D gene: TRBD2
CDR3 DNA: TGTGCCAGCAGTAGGAGCGGGGGCAGCACAGATACGCAGTATTTT
CDR3 protein: CASSRSGGSTDTQYF

J gene: TRBJ2-5
clone size: -
V gene: TRBV6-5
D gene: -
CDR3 DNA: TGTGCCAGCAGTTACTCCAGGGGTTGGGAGACCCAGTACTTC
CDR3 protein: CASSYSRGWETQYF

J gene: TRBJ1-4
clone size: -
V gene: TRBV19
D gene: TRBD1
CDR3 DNA: TGTGCCAGTAGAAATGACAGGGTAACTAATGAAAAACTGTTTTTT
CDR3 protein: CASRNDRVTNEKLFF

J gene: TRBJ1-2
clone size: -
V gene: TRBV30
D gene: -
CDR3 DNA: TGTGCCTGGAGCACTCCCAACCCAGGCTACACCTTC
CDR3 protein: CAWSTPNPGYTF

J gene: TRBJ2-7
clone size: -
V gene: TRBV5-4
D gene: -
CDR3 DNA: TGTGCCAGCAGCCTGTACGGTCTCGGGGCCGGGTCCTACGAGCAGTACTTC
CDR3 protein: CASSLYGLGAGSYEQYF

J gene: TRBJ2-2
clone size: -
V gene: TRBV19
D gene: TRBD1
CDR3 DNA: TGTGCCAGTAGTATGGACAGGGCGGACACCGGGGAGCTGTTTTTT
CDR3 protein: CASSMDRADTGELFF

J gene: TRBJ2-3
clone size: -
V gene: TRBV5-4
D gene: TRBD2
CDR3 DNA: TGTGCCAGCAGCGCGGGGGGGGGTAGCACAGATACGCAGTATTTT
CDR3 protein: CASSAGGGSTDTQYF

J gene: TRBJ1-1
clone size: few
V gene: TRBV19
D gene: TRBD1
CDR3 DNA: TGTGCCAGTAGATTCCGGGACAGTGAAGCTTTCTTT
CDR3 protein: CASRFRDSEAFF

J gene: TRBJ1-4
clone size: -
V gene: TRBV5-1
D gene: TRBD1
CDR3 DNA: TGCGCCAGCAGCTTGGGACAGGGGGCTGAAAAACTGTTTTTT
CDR3 protein: CASSLGQGAEKLFF

J gene: TRBJ2-1
clone size: -
V gene: TRBV5-6
D gene: -
CDR3 DNA: TGTGCCAGCAGCTTGTCGGGGTATGAGCAGTTCTTC
CDR3 protein: CASSLSGYEQFF

J gene: TRBJ2-3
clone size: -
V gene: TRBV7-3
D gene: -
CDR3 DNA: TGTGCCAGCAGCCCCGGAGGGGGCACAGATACGCAGTATTTT
CDR3 protein: CASSPGGGTDTQYF

J gene: TRBJ2-5
clone size: -
V gene: TRBV3-1/TRBV3-2
D gene: TRBD2
CDR3 DNA: TGTGCCAGCAGCCAAGATATGGGGGGGCAAGAGACCCAGTACTTC
CDR3 protein: CASSQDMGGQETQYF

J gene: TRBJ1-2
clone size: -
V gene: TRBV2
D gene: -
CDR3 DNA: TGTGCCAGCAAGGGCGGGGCTAACTATGGCTACACCTTC
CDR3 protein: CASKGGANYGYTF

J gene: TRBJ1-2
clone size: -
V gene: TRBV9
D gene: -
CDR3 DNA: TGTGCCAGCAGCGCCCAAATCGGGAGCCTGGAGGGCTACACCTTC
CDR3 protein: CASSAQIGSLEGYTF

J gene: TRBJ1-2
clone size: -
V gene: TRBV9
D gene: -
CDR3 DNA: TGTGCCAGCAGCGAGGCCCCGACAGGCAACTATGGCTACACCTTC
CDR3 protein: CASSEAPTGNYGYTF

J gene: TRBJ2-2
clone size: -
V gene: TRBV6-4
D gene: -
CDR3 DNA: TGTGCCAGCACCCCGGGAGACACCGGGGAGCTGTTTTTT
CDR3 protein: CASTPGDTGELFF

J gene: TRBJ2-3
clone size: -
V gene: TRBV6-4
D gene: -
CDR3 DNA: TGTGCCAGAGAGAAGATAGGAGATACGCAGTATTTT
CDR3 protein: CAREKIGDTQYF

J gene: TRBJ2-7
clone size: once
V gene: TRBV5-3
D gene: -
CDR3 DNA: TGTGCCAGAAGCTTGTGCAGGGGTAGGGAAATCTACGAGCAGTACTTC
CDR3 protein: CARSLCRGREIYEQYF

J gene: TRBJ1-5
clone size: -
V gene: TRBV3-1/TRBV3-2
D gene: -
CDR3 DNA: TGTGCCAGCAGCCATGGGTGGGGTACTACTTATAGCAATCAGCCCCAGCATTTT
CDR3 protein: CASSHGWGTTYSNQPQHF

J gene: TRBJ2-6
clone size: -
V gene: TRBV5-5
D gene: -
CDR3 DNA: TGTGCCAGCAGCTTCCTGAACCCCTCTGGGGCCAACGTCCTGACTTTC
CDR3 protein: CASSFLNPSGANVLTF

J gene: TRBJ1-1
clone size: -
V gene: TRBV6-5
D gene: -
CDR3 DNA: TGTGCCAGCAGTTTGGACAGCATGAACACTGAAGCTTTCTTT
CDR3 protein: CASSLDSMNTEAFF

J gene: TRBJ2-5
clone size: -
V gene: TRBV6-1
D gene: -
CDR3 DNA: TGTGCCAGCAGTGATTTTCAAGAGACCCAGTACTTC
CDR3 protein: CASSDFQETQYF

J gene: TRBJ2-7
clone size: -
V gene: TRBV6-5
D gene: TRBD1
CDR3 DNA: TGTGCCAGCCTAAGGGGGACAGGCGACGAGCAGTACTTC
CDR3 protein: CASLRGTGDEQYF

J gene: TRBJ1-6
clone size: -
V gene: TRBV6-5
D gene: -
CDR3 DNA: TGTGCCAGCAGTTATTACAGGGATGATTCACCCCTCCACTTT
CDR3 protein: CASSYYRDDSPLHF

J gene: TRBJ2-3
clone size: -
V gene: TRBV21-1
D gene: -
CDR3 DNA: TGTGCCAGCAGCAATTTAAAGCGGGGGGGCCTCGGAGATACGCAGTATTTT
CDR3 protein: CASSNLKRGGLGDTQYF

J gene: TRBJ1-6
clone size: -
V gene: TRBV4-1
D gene: -
CDR3 DNA: TGCGCCAGCAGCCAAGAGGGGGTCCCACCCCTCCACTTT
CDR3 protein: CASSQEGVPPLHF

J gene: TRBJ1-6
clone size: -
V gene: TRBV12-3/TRBV12-4
D gene: -
CDR3 DNA: TGTGCCAGCAGTTCAGGGAATTCACCCCTCCACTTT
CDR3 protein: CASSSGNSPLHF

J gene: TRBJ2-1
clone size: -
V gene: TRBV28
D gene: TRBD2
CDR3 DNA: TGTGCCAGCCGTGGGACTAGCGGGGAGTCCTACAATGAGCAGTTCTTC
CDR3 protein: CASRGTSGESYNEQFF

J gene: TRBJ2-1
clone size: -
V gene: TRBV19
D gene: -
CDR3 DNA: TGTGCCAGCGTGGACAGACACAATGAGCAGTTCTTC
CDR3 protein: CASVDRHNEQFF

J gene: TRBJ2-7
clone size: -
V gene: TRBV3-1/TRBV3-2
D gene: TRBD1
CDR3 DNA: TGTGCCAGCAGCCAATCGGGACAGGGGATGAAGTACTTC
CDR3 protein: CASSQSGQGMKYF

J gene: TRBJ1-2
clone size: -
V gene: TRBV19
D gene: TRBD1
CDR3 DNA: TGTGCCAGTACCCCAGGGGGCGCATCTGGCTACACCTTC
CDR3 protein: CASTPGGASGYTF

J gene: TRBJ1-4
clone size: -
V gene: TRBV11-2
D gene: TRBD1
CDR3 DNA: TGTGCCAGCAGCCCTAACAGGGGGCGGAATGAAAAACTGTTTTTT
CDR3 protein: CASSPNRGRNEKLFF

J gene: TRBJ1-3
clone size: -
V gene: TRBV9
D gene: TRBD1
CDR3 DNA: TGTGCCAGCAGCGCCCAGGGGGCGAGTGGAAACACCATATATTTT
CDR3 protein: CASSAQGASGNTIYF

J gene: TRBJ1-1
clone size: -
V gene: TRBV30
D gene: -
CDR3 DNA: TGTGCCTGGAGTCGGACTGAAGCTTTCTTT
CDR3 protein: CAWSRTEAFF

J gene: TRBJ2-2
clone size: -
V gene: TRBV11-2
D gene: -
CDR3 DNA: TGTGCCAGCAGCCCCATAATGGGTGACAGTACCGGGGAGCTGTTTTTT
CDR3 protein: CASSPIMGDSTGELFF

J gene: TRBJ1-4
clone size: -
V gene: TRBV3-1/TRBV3-2
D gene: -
CDR3 DNA: TGTGCCAGCAGCCAATTCTCTGGGACTAATGAAAAACTGTTTTTT
CDR3 protein: CASSQFSGTNEKLFF

J gene: TRBJ2-3
clone size: -
V gene: TRBV7-3
D gene: TRBD2
CDR3 DNA: TGTGCCAGCAGCTCATCCAGCGTAGCGGGGGGGACCACAGATACGCAGTATTTT
CDR3 protein: CASSSSSVAGGTTDTQYF

J gene: TRBJ1-1
clone size: -
V gene: TRBV5-1
D gene: -
CDR3 DNA: TGCGCCAGCAGCTTCGCCGTGGGCACTGAAGCTTTCTTT
CDR3 protein: CASSFAVGTEAFF

J gene: TRBJ1-2
clone size: -
V gene: TRBV9
D gene: TRBD1
CDR3 DNA: TGTGCCAGCAGCGTAGCAGGGGGCGATGGCTACACCTTC
CDR3 protein: CASSVAGGDGYTF